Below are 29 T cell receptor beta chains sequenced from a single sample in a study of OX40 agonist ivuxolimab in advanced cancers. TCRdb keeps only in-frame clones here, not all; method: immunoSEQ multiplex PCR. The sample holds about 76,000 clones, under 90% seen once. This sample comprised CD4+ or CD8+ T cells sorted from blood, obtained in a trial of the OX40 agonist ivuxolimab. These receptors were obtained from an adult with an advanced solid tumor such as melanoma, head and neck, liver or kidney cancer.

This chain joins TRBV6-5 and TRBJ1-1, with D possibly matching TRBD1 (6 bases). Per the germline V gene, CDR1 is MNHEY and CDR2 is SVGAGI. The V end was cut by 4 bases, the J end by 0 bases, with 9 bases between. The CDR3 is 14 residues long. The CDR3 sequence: CASSSAGVNTEAFF. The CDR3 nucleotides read TGTGCCAGCAGTTCCGCAGGGGTGAACACTGAAGCTTTCTTT.

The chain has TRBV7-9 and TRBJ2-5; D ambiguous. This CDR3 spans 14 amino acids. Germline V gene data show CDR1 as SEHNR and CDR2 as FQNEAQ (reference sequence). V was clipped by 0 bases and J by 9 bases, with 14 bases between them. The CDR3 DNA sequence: TGTGCCAGCAGCTTAGCTGAGACGCCGACGGCCCAGTACTTC. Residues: CASSLAETPTAQYF.

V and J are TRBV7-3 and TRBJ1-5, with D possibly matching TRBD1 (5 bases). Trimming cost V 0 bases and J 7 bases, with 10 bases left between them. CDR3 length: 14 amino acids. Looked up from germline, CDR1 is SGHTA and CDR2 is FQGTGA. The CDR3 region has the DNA TGTGCCAGCAGCTTAACTGGGGGATCCCAGCCCCAGCATTTT. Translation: CASSLTGGSQPQHF.

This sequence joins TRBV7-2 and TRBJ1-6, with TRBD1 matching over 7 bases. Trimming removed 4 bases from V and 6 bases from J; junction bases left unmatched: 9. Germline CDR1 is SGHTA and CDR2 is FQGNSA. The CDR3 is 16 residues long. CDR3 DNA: TGTGCCAGCAGCTGGGGGGCGGGACAGATTAATTCACCCCTCCACTTT. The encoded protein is CASSWGAGQINSPLHF.

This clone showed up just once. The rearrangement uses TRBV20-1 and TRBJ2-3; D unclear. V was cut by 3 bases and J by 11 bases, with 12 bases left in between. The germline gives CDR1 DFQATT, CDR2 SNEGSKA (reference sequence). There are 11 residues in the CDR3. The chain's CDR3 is CSASGKPWQYF. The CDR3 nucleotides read TGCAGTGCTAGTGGTAAGCCATGGCAGTATTTT.

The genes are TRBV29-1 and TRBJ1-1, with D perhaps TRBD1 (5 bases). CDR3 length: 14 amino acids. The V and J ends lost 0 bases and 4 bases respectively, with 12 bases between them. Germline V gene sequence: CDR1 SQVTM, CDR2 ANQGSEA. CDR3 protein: CSVEDPGSSTEAFF. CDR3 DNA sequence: TGCAGCGTTGAAGATCCAGGGAGTAGCACTGAAGCTTTCTTT. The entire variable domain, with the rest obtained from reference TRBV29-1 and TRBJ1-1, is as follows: SAVISQKPSRDICQRGTSLTIQCQVDSQVTMMFWYRQQPGQSLTLIATANQGSEATYESGFVIDKFPISRPNLTFSTLTVSNMSPEDSSIYLCSVEDPGSSTEAFFGQGTRLTVV.

The CDR3: CATVTGLENTEAFF. The CDR3 nucleotides read TGTGCCACCGTGACAGGGCTTGAGAACACTGAAGCTTTCTTT. This chain joins TRBV10-3 and TRBJ1-1, with TRBD1 matching 7 bases. Germline V lookup: CDR1 ENHRY, CDR2 SYGVKD. The V segment lost 10 bases and the J segment 1 base; nucleotides outside the gene matches: 9. The length of the CDR3 is 14 residues.

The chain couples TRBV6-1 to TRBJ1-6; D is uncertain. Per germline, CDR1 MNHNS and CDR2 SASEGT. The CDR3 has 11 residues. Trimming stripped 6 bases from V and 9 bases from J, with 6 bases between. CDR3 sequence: CASREASPLHF. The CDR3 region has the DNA TGTGCCAGCAGGGAGGCTTCACCCCTCCACTTT.

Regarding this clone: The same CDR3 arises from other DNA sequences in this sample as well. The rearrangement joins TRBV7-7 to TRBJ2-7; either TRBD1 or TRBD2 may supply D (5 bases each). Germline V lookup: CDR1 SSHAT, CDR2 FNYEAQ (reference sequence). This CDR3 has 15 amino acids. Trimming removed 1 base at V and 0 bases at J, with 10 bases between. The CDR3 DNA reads TGTGCCAGCAGCTTAGACTGGGGGAGCTCCTACGAGCAGTACTTC. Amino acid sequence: CASSLDWGSSYEQYF.

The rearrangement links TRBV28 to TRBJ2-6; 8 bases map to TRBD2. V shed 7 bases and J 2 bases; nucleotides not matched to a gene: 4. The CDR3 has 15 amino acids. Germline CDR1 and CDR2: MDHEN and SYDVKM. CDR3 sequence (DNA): TGTGCCAGCAACTTCGGGGGGGCTGGGGCCAACGTCCTGACTTTC. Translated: CASNFGGAGANVLTF.

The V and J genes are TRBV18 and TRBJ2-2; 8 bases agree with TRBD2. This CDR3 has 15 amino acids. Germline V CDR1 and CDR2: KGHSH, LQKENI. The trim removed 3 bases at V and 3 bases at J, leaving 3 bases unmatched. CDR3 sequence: CASSPGLVHTGELFF. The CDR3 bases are TGTGCCAGCTCACCGGGACTAGTGCACACCGGGGAGCTGTTTTTT. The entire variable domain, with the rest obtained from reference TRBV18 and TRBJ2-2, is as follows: NAGVMQNPRHLVRRRGQEARLRCSPMKGHSHVYWYRQLPEEGLKFMVYLQKENIIDESGMPKERFSAEFPKEGPSILRIQQVVRGDSAAYFCASSPGLVHTGELFFGEGSRLTVL.

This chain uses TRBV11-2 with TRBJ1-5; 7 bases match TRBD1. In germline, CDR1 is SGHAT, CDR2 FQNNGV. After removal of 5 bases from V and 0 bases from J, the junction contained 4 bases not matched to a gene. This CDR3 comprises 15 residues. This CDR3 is CASSPGGDSNQPQHF. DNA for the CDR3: TGTGCCAGCAGCCCAGGGGGGGATAGCAATCAGCCCCAGCATTTT.

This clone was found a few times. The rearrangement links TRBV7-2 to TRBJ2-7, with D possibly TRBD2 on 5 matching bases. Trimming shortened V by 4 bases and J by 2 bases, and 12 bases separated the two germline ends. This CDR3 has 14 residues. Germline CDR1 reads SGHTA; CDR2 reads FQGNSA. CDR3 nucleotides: TGTGCCAGCAGCTCTCGGGGTAAAGCCTACGAGCAGTACTTC. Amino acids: CASSSRGKAYEQYF.

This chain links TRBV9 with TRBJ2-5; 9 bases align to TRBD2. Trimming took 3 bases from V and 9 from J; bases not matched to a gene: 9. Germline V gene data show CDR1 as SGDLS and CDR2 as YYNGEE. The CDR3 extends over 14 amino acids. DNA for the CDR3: TGTGCCAGCAGCGGTAGCGGGGGTCAAACGGCCCAGTACTTC. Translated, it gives CASSGSGGQTAQYF.

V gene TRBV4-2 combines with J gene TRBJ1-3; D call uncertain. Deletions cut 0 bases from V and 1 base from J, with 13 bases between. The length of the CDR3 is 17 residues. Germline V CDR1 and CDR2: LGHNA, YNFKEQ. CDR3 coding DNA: TGTGCCAGCAGCCAAGATTCCGGGCCCCGTTCTGGAAACACCATATATTTT. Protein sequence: CASSQDSGPRSGNTIYF.

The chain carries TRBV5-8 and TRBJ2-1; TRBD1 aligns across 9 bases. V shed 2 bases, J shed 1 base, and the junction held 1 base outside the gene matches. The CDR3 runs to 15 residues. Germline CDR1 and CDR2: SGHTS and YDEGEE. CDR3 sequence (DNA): TGTGCCAGCAGCTTACAGGGGGCTTCCTACAATGAGCAGTTCTTC. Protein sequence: CASSLQGASYNEQFF.

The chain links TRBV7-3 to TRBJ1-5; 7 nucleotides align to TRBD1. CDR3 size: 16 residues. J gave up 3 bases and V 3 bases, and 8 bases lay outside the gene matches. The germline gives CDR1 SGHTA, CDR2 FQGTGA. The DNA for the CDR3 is TGTGCCAGCAGCTTTTTTCCCGGACAGGACAATCAGCCCCAGCATTTT. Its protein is CASSFFPGQDNQPQHF.

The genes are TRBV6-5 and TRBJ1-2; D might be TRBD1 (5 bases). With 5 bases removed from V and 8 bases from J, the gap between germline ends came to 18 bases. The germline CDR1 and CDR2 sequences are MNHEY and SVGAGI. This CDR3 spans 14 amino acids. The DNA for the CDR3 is TGTGCCAGCAGTCGAAAAGGGACCGGCATCGGCTACACCTTC. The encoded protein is CASSRKGTGIGYTF.

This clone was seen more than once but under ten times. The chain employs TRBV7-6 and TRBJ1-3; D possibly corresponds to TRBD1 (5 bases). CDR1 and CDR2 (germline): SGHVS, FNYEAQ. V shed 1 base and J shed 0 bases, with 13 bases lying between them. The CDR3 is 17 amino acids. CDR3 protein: CASSLVGTASSGNTIYF. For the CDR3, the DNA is TGTGCCAGCAGCTTAGTCGGGACGGCGAGCTCTGGAAACACCATATATTTT.

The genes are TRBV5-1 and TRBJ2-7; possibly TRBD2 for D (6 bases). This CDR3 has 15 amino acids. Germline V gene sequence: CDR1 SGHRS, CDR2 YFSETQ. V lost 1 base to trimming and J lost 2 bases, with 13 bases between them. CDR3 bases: TGCGCCAGCAGCTTGCTGGGGGAGGCTCCCTACGAGCAGTACTTC. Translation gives CASSLLGEAPYEQYF.

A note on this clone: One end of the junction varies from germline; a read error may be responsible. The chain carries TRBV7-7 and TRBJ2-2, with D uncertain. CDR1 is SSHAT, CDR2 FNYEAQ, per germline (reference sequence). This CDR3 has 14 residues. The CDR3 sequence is CASSSRENTGELFF. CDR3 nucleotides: TGTGCTAGCAGCTCTAGAGAGAACACCGGGGAGCTGTTTTTT.

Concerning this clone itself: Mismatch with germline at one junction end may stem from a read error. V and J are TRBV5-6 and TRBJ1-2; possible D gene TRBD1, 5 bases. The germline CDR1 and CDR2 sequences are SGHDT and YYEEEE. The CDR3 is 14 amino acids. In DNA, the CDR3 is TGTGCCAGCAGCTTTTCCGGGACTAAATATGGCTACACCTTC. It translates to CASSFSGTKYGYTF.

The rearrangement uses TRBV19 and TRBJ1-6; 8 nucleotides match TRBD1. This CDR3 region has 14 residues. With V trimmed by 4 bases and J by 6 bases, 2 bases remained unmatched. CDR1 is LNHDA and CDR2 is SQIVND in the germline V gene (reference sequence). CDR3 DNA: TGTGCCAGTAGTAATACAGGGGGTAATTCACCCCTCCACTTT. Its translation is CASSNTGGNSPLHF.

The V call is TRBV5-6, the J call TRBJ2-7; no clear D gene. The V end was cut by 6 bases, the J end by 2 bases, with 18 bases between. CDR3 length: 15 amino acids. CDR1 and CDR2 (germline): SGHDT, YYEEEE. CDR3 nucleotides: TGTGCCAGCACCCCTGCTTGGCCAGATCCCTACGAGCAGTACTTC. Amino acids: CASTPAWPDPYEQYF.

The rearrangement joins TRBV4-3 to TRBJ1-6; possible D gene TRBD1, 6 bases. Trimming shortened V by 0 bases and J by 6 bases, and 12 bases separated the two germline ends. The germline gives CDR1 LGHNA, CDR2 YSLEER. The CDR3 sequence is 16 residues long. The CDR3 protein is CASSQDLGAGNSPLHF. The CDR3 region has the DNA TGCGCCAGCAGCCAAGATTTGGGGGCCGGTAATTCACCCCTCCACTTT.

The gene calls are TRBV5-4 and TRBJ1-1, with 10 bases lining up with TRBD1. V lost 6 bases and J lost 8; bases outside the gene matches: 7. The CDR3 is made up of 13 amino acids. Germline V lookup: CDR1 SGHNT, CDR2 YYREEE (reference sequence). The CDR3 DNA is TGTGCCAGCACCGCCGACAGGGGGCGAGAAGCTTTCTTT. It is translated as CASTADRGREAFF.

The CDR3 sequence: CASNRDRRTYGYTF. CDR3 bases: TGTGCCAGCAATCGGGACAGGCGGACGTATGGCTACACCTTC. This chain uses TRBV6-5 with TRBJ1-2; 8 bases line up with TRBD1. J gave up 5 bases and V 7 bases, and 9 bases lay outside the gene matches. The CDR3 has 14 amino acids. Germline assignment: CDR1 MNHEY and CDR2 SVGAGI.

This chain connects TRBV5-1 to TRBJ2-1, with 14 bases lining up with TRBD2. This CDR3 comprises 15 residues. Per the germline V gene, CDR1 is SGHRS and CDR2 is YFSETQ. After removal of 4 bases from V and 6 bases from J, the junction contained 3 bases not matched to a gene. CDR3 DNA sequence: TGCGCCAGCAGCCAAGGGACTAGCGGGAGCAATGAGCAGTTCTTC. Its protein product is CASSQGTSGSNEQFF.

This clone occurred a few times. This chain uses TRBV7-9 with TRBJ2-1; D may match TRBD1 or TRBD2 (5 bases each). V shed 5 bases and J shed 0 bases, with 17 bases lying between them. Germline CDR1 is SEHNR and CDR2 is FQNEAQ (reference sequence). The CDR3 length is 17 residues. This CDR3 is CASSPRPGTSSYNEQFF. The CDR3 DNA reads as TGTGCCAGCAGCCCTCGCCCAGGGACGAGCTCCTACAATGAGCAGTTCTTC.